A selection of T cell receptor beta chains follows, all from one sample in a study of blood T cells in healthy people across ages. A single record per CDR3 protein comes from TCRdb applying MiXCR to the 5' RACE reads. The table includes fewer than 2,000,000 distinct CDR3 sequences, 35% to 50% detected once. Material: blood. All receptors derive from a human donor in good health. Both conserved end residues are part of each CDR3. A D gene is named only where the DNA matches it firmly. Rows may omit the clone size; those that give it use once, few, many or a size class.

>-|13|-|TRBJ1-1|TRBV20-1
TGCAGTGCTACACCTACGGTGAACACTGAAGCTTTCTTT
CSATPTVNTEAFF
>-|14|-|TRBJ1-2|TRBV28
TGTGCCAGCAGTTTAGAGGAGTCAGTCTATGGCTACACCTTC
CASSLEESVYGYTF
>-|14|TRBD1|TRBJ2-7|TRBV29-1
TGCAGCGTTCAACCGGGACAGGGGGCAGACGAGCAGTACTTC
CSVQPGQGADEQYF
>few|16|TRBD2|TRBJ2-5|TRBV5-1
TGCGCCAGCAGCGGACCCGGGACTAGCAGTAGAGAGACCCAGTACTTC
CASSGPGTSSRETQYF
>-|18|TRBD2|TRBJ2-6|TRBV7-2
TGTGCCAGCAGCTTTAGCGGGGGTCTCCACTCTGGGGCCAACGTCCTGACTTTC
CASSFSGGLHSGANVLTF
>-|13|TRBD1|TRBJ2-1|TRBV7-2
TGTGCCAGCAGTCAGGGGGCGCGCAATGAGCAGTTCTTC
CASSQGARNEQFF
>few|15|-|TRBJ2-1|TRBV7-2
TGTGCCAGCAGCTTACTATCAGGGGTCAGCAATGAGCAGTTCTTC
CASSLLSGVSNEQFF
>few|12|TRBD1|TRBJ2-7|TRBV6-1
TGTGCCAGCCAGGGGGCTGGGTACGAGCAGTACTTC
CASQGAGYEQYF
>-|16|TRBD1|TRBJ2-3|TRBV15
TGTGCCACCACGGAAAGAGACAGGGGGCTCACAGATACGCAGTATTTT
CATTERDRGLTDTQYF
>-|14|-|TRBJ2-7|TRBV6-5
TGTGCCAGCAGCGACAACCCGTCCTACAATGAGCAGTACTTC
CASSDNPSYNEQYF
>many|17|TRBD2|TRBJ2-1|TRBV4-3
TGCGCCAGCAGCCAAGACGGACTAGCGGGGGGGTGGAATGAGCAGTTCTTC
CASSQDGLAGGWNEQFF
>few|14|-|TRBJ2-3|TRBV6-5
TGTGCCAGCAGTTACACCTACAGGGCGGGTACGCAGTATTTT
CASSYTYRAGTQYF
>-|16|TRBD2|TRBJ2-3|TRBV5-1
TGCGTCAGCAGCTTGGCACTAGCGGGGCCCACAGATACGCAGTATTTT
CVSSLALAGPTDTQYF
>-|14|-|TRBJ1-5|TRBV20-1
TGCAGTGCTGGGCAAGGAGGGTCCTATCAGCCCCAGCATTTT
CSAGQGGSYQPQHF
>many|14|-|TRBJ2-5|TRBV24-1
TGTGCCACCAGTGATCCTTTGACCCAAGAGACCCAGTACTTC
CATSDPLTQETQYF
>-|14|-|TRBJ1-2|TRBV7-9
TGTGCCAGCAGCTCCCGCGCTGCGACATATGGCTACACCTTC
CASSSRAATYGYTF
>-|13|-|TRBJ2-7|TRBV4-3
TGCGCCAGCAGCCAAGAAGCTGGGGCCGAGCAGTACTTC
CASSQEAGAEQYF
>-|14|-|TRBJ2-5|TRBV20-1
TGCAGTGCTAGAGATTTTCGAGCGGAAGAGACCCAGTACTTC
CSARDFRAEETQYF
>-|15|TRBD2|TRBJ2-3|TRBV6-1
TGTGCCAGCAGTGAACTAGCGGGGGGGCTGGATACGCAGTATTTT
CASSELAGGLDTQYF
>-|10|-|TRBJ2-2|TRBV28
TGTGTCAGCAGTACCGGGGAGCTGTTTTTT
CVSSTGELFF